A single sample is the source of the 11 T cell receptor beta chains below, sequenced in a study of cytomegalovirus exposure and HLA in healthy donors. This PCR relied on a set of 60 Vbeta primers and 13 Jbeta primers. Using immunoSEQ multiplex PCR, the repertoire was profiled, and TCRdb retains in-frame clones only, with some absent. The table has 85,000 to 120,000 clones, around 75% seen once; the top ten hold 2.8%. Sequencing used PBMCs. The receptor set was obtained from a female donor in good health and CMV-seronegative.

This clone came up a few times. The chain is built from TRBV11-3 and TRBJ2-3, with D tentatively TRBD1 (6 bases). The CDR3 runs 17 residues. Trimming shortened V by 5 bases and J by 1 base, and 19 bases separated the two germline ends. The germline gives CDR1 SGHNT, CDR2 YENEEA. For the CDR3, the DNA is TGTGCCAGCAGCCCACAATGGGGCAGGGGCGGCACAGATACGCAGTATTTT. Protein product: CASSPQWGRGGTDTQYF.

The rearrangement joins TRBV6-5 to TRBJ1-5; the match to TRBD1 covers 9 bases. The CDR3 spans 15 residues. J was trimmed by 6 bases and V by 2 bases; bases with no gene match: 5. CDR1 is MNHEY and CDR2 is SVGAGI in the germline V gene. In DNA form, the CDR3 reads TGTGCCAGCAGTTACGCACAGGGGGCCGGTCAGCCCCAGCATTTT. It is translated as CASSYAQGAGQPQHF.

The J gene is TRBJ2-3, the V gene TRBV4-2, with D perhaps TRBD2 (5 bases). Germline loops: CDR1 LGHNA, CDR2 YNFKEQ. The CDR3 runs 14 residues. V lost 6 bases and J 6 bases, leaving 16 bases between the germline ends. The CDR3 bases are TGTGCCAGCAGTCTCGGGCTAGCAACCGATACGCAGTATTTT. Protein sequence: CASSLGLATDTQYF.

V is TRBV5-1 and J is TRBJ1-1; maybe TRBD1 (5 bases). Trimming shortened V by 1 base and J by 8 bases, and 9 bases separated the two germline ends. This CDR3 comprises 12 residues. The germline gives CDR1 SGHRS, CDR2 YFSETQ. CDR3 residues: CASSLTQGEAFF. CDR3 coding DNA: TGCGCCAGCAGCTTGACTCAGGGAGAAGCTTTCTTT.

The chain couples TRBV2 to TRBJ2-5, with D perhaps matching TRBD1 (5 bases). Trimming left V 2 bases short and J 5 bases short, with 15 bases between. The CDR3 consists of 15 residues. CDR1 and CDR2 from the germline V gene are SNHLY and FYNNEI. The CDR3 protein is CASSERGLVGETQYF. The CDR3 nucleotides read TGTGCCAGCAGTGAAAGGGGCCTAGTGGGGGAGACCCAGTACTTC.

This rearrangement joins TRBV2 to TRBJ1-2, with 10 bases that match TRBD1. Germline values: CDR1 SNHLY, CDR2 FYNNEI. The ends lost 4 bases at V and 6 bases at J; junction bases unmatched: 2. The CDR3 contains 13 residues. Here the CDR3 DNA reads TGTGCCAGCAGTGGACAGGGGGCGAATGGCTACACCTTC. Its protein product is CASSGQGANGYTF. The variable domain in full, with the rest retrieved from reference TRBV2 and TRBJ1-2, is EPEVTQTPSHQVTQMGQEVILRCVPISNHLYFYWYRQILGQKVEFLVSFYNNEISEKSEIFDDQFSVERPDGSNFTLKIRSTKLEDSAMYFCASSGQGANGYTFGSGTRLTVV.

CDR3 sequence reads: CASSGRLAGYTGELFF. In DNA, the CDR3 is TGTGCCAGCAGTGGACGACTAGCGGGGTACACCGGGGAGCTGTTTTTT. The chain combines TRBV6-1 with TRBJ2-2, with 11 bases aligning to TRBD2. The junction had 4 bases not matched to a gene; V was cut back by 4 bases and J by 3 bases. The V gene's germline CDR1 is MNHNS and CDR2 SASEGT. The CDR3 length is 16 residues.

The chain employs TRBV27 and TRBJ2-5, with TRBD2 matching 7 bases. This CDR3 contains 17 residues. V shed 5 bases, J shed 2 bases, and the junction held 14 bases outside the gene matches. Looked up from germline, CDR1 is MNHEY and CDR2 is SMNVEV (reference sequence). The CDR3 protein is CASSPSGGRAHQETQYF. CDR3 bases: TGTGCCAGCAGTCCGTCGGGTGGGAGGGCTCATCAAGAGACCCAGTACTTC.

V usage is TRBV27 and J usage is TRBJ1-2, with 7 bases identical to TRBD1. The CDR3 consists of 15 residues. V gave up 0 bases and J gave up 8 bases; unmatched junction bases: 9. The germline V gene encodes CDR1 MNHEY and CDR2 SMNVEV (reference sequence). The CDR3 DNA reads TGTGCCAGCAGTTTATCAGATGCAGGGGGAGGCGGCTACACCTTC. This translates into CASSLSDAGGGGYTF.

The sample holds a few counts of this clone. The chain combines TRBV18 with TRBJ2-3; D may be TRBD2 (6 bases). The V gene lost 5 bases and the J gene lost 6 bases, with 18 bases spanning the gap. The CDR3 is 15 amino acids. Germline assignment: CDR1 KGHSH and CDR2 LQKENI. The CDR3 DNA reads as TGTGCCAGCTCATTCGGACTACAATACGGGGATACGCAGTATTTT. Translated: CASSFGLQYGDTQYF.

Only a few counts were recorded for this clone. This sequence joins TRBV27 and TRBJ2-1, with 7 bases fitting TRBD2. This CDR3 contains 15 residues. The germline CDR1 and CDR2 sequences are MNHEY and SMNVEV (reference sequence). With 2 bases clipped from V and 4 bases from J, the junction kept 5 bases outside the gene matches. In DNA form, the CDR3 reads TGTGCCAGCAGTTTACTGCGGGAGCGGTACAATGAGCAGTTCTTC. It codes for CASSLLRERYNEQFF.